This T cell receptor beta chain was sequenced during a study of sequential checkpoint blockade in melanoma. Overall study: Both treatment sequences were followed by maintenance nivolumab.

Treatment reported: randomized to nivolumab then ipilimumab (arm A) or the reverse (arm B). No patient had prior DNA-damaging chemotherapy. From thawed PBMCs, live CD3+CD8+ cells negative for CD19 and CD56 were sorted. V trimming: 5 bases; J trimming: 4 bases; junction bases outside the gene matches: 5. The germline gives CDR1 SEHNR, CDR2 FQNEAQ (reference sequence). The CDR3 covers 15 residues. Within the sample, this clone is medium-sized. Produced via immunoSEQ multiplex PCR; TCRdb's table is partial and in-frame only. The sample lists 5,500 to 6,500 clones, approximately 48% occurring once. This TCR derives from a human patient with melanoma. Some clones in this sample may be carry-over from other donors' samples. The chain links TRBV7-9 to TRBJ2-1; 10 nucleotides match TRBD1. The sample was CD8+ T cells sorted from blood (inferred from file names), taken from a patient given nivolumab and ipilimumab in sequence. The CDR3 nucleotides read TGTGCCAGCAGCCTCGGACAGGGGGAATACAATGAGCAGTTCTTC. Its protein product is CASSLGQGEYNEQFF.